This T cell receptor beta chain derives from a study of cytomegalovirus exposure and HLA in healthy donors. Broader study findings: Accurate prediction of most subjects' HLA-A and HLA-B alleles from TCR beta sequences was reported.

Researchers ran the PCR with 60 Vbeta and 13 Jbeta primers. TCRdb's copy holds only in-frame clones and misses some; the assay was immunoSEQ multiplex PCR. The table includes under 200,000 clones, around 82% detected once. This CDR3 is 15 amino acids long. V gave up 7 bases and J gave up 8 bases; unmatched junction bases: 13. From germline, CDR1 is SNHLY and CDR2 FYNNEI. As to this clone: Antigen unknown.

The chain couples TRBV2 to TRBJ2-4, with TRBD2 matching over 8 bases. The receptor was isolated from a man in his forties or fifties in good health and CMV-seronegative. Sequencing was performed on PBMCs. CDR3: CASKILSGGGDIQYF. In nucleotides, the CDR3 is TGTGCCAGCAAGATCCTAAGCGGGGGCGGGGACATTCAGTACTTC.